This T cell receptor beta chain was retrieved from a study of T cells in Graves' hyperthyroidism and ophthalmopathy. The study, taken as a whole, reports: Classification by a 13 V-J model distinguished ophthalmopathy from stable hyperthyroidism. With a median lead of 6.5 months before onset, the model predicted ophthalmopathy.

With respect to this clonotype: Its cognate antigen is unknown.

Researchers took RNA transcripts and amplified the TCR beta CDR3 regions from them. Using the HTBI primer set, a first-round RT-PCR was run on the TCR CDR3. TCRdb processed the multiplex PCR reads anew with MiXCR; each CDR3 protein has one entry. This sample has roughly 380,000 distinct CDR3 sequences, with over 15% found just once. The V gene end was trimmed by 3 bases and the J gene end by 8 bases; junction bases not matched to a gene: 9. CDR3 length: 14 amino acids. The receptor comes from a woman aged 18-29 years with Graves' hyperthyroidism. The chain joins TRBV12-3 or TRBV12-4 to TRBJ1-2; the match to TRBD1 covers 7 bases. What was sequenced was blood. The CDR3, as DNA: TGTGCCAGCAGTTTGGAAGGGACAGTTATGGGCTACACCTTC. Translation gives CASSLEGTVMGYTF.